The subject of this entry is one T cell receptor beta chain. Its specificity is unknown. The V end lost 5 bases, the J end lost 3 bases, and 17 bases lay between the germline ends. The CDR3 totals 16 residues. Germline CDR1 reads LNHDA; CDR2 reads SQIVND (reference sequence). The data originate from a study of vaccination and CD4 T cells after COVID-19. The Oncomine TCR Beta short-read assay was applied to DNA of cultured CD4+ T cells. From CD4+ T cells that had been cultured, genomic DNA was extracted. TCRdb fed the PCR reads into MiXCR, producing one record per CDR3 protein. The data hold approximately 14,000 distinct CDR3 sequences, with roughly 57% observed a single time. This sample's treatment: approximately nine-day PBMC culture with coronavirus spike peptide pools or control peptides (ViraFEST assay).

The sequence came from a human donor who had recovered from COVID-19. The rearrangement uses TRBV19 and TRBJ1-5; D unresolved. Sequencing input: CD4+ T cells from blood, cultured in vitro. DNA for the CDR3: TGTGCCAGTAGTTCCCGGACTCAGGCCGACAATCAGCCCCAGCATTTT. This translates into CASSSRTQADNQPQHF.